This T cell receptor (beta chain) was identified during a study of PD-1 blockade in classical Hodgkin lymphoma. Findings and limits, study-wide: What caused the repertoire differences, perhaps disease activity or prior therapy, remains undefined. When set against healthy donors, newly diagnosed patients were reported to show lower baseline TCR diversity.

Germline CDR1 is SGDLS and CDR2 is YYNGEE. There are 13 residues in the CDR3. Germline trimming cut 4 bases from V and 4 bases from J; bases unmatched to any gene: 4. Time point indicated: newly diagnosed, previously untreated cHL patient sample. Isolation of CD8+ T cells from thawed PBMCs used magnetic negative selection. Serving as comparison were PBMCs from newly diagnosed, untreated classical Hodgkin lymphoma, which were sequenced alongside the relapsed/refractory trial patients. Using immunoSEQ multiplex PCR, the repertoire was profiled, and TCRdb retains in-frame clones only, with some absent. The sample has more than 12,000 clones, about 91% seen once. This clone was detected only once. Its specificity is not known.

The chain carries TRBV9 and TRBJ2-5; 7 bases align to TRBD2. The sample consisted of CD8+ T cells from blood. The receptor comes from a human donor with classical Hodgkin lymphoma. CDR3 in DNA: TGTGCCAGCAGCTCCTGGGGGGGAGAGACCCAGTACTTC. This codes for CASSSWGGETQYF.